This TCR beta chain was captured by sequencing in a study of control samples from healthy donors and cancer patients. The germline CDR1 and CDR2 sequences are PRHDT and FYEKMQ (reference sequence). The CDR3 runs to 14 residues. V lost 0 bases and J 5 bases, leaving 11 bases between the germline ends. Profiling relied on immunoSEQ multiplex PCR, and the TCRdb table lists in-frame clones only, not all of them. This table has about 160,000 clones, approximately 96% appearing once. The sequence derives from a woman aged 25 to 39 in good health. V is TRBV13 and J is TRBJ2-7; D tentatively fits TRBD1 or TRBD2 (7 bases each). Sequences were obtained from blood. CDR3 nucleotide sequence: TGTGCCAGCAGCTTAGGCCAGGGGGGGCACGAGCAGTACTTC. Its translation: CASSLGQGGHEQYF.